The 20 T cell receptor beta chains in this list originate from one sample, sequenced in a study of tumor-infiltrating lymphocytes in primary liver carcinoma. Starting material of about 0.45 ug total RNA yielded TCR beta cDNA via a constant-region primer. Nested multiplex PCR, run for three rounds with slightly modified ARM-PCR, yielded TCR beta libraries. For around 10 cycles apiece, the opening two PCR rounds ran with TRBV1-TRBV30 forward primers and a C-beta reverse primer. Each CDR3 protein gets one entry after TCRdb re-called the multiplex PCR reads with MiXCR. The sample consists of 45,000 or so distinct CDR3 sequences, roughly 73% of them appearing once. The tissue used was unsorted bulk material of about 19-33 mg. RNA and DNA were co-extracted from it with the AllPrep DNA/RNA mini kit. Sequencing used tumor-adjacent normal liver tissue. The receptors come from a woman aged 25 to 39 with primary liver carcinoma and hepatitis B virus infection.

The chain couples TRBV6-5 to TRBJ2-7, with D possibly TRBD2 on 6 matching bases. Trimming took 2 bases from V and 3 from J, leaving 14 bases between them. CDR3 size: 15 residues. Germline lookup yields CDR1 MNHEY and CDR2 SVGAGI. Here the CDR3 DNA reads TGTGCCAGCAGTTACATTGGACTGGGACTCTACGAGCAGTACTTC. Its translation is CASSYIGLGLYEQYF.

This clonotype showed up just a few times. At one end the junction does not follow the germline gene, possibly because of a read error. The J gene is TRBJ2-5, the V gene TRBV14, with TRBD2 as a possible D gene (5 bases). The CDR3 is 15 residues long. Germline CDR1 reads SGHDN; CDR2 reads FVKESK. The chain's CDR3 is CASSQGMDWGETRYF. The CDR3 DNA reads TGCGCCAGCAGCCAAGGGATGGACTGGGGAGAGACCCGGTACTTC.

The chain carries TRBV4-2 and TRBJ1-2; 10 positions match TRBD1. Trimming removed 3 bases from V and 7 bases from J; junction bases left unmatched: 11. Germline V gene lookup returns CDR1 LGHNA and CDR2 YNFKEQ. The CDR3 extends over 16 amino acids. The CDR3 region is CASSQDRQGAGCGYTF. Here the CDR3 DNA reads TGTGCCAGCAGCCAGGATCGACAGGGGGCTGGCTGTGGCTACACCTTC.

The chain recombines TRBV11-2 with TRBJ2-1, with D perhaps matching TRBD2 (7 bases). Germline CDR1 reads SGHAT; CDR2 reads FQNNGV. The V end was cut by 1 base, the J end by 9 bases, with 22 bases between. This CDR3 is built from 17 residues. The CDR3 protein is CASSLGEGLVGGGEQFF. In DNA, the CDR3 is TGTGCCAGCAGCTTAGGTGAAGGGCTAGTGGGAGGGGGTGAGCAGTTCTTC.

Note on this clonotype: At one end, the junction sequence differs from germline, possibly due to a read error. V and J are TRBV4-1 and TRBJ2-5; 10 nucleotides align to TRBD2. The CDR3 is 12 residues long. The V gene's germline CDR1 is MGHRA and CDR2 YSYEKL. Written as DNA, the CDR3 is TGCACCAGCAGCGGGGGGGGCGAGACCCACTACTTC. It translates to CTSSGGGETHYF.

Worth noting for this clonotype: The germline gene is not matched at one end of the junction; a read error may be the cause. CDR3: CAISEWFRYYGYTF. The CDR3, as DNA: TGTGCCATCAGTGAATGGTTCAGGTACTATGGCTACACCTTC. The chain is built from TRBV25-1 and TRBJ1-2; no reliable D call. There are 14 residues in the CDR3. Germline values: CDR1 MGHDK, CDR2 SYGVNS.

Note on this clonotype: Mismatch with germline at one junction end may stem from a read error. V usage is TRBV12-5 and J usage is TRBJ1-4, with D hard to call. The CDR3 is 13 amino acids. Germline V gene lookup returns CDR1 LGHNT and CDR2 FRNRAP. The CDR3 nucleotides read TGTGCTAGTGTCAAGGTCACTAATGAAAAGCTGTTTTTT. Translating it yields CASVKVTNEKLFF.

Many counts were recorded for this clonotype. The V call is TRBV29-1, the J call TRBJ2-1; no firm D call. Germline V CDR1 and CDR2: SQVTM, ANQGSEA. This CDR3 contains 14 residues. The ends were cut back, 4 bases at V and 0 bases at J, with 10 bases in the middle. The CDR3 DNA reads as TGCAGCGTTGGGACGAGGAACTCCTACAATGAGCAGTTCTTC. Its translation is CSVGTRNSYNEQFF.

Points on this clonotype: The junction differs from germline at one of its ends, possibly a read error. CDR3 DNA: TGTGGCAGCTGTTCACCGTTGGGGACCAGCTCCTACAATGAGCAGTTCTTT. Translated, it gives CGSCSPLGTSSYNEQFF. The gene calls are TRBV28 and TRBJ2-1; the D gene could be TRBD1 or TRBD2 (5 bases each). In germline, CDR1 is MDHEN, CDR2 SYDVKM. This CDR3 spans 17 amino acids. The entire variable domain, with the rest obtained from reference TRBV28 and TRBJ2-1, is as follows: DVKVTQSSRYLVKRTGEKVFLECVQDMDHENMFWYRQDPGLGLRLIYFSYDVKMKEKGDIPEGYSVSREKKERFSLILESASTNQTSMYLCGSCSPLGTSSYNEQFFGPGTRLTVL.

Concerning this clonotype: At one end the junction does not follow the germline gene, possibly because of a read error. The chain carries TRBV29-1 and TRBJ2-6; D possibly matches TRBD1 or TRBD2 (5 bases each). The CDR3 length is 15 residues. Germline values: CDR1 SQVTM, CDR2 ANQGSEA. The DNA for the CDR3 is TGCAGCGTTGAACGGGGAACCTCTGGGGCCAAGGTCCTGACTTTC. Protein product: CSVERGTSGAKVLTF.

Notes on this clonotype: The junction differs from germline at one of its ends, possibly a read error. The genes are TRBV4-2 and TRBJ2-1; 8 bases agree with TRBD2. This CDR3 is 19 amino acids long. The germline gives CDR1 LGHNA, CDR2 YNFKEQ. The DNA of the CDR3 is TGTGCCAGCAGCCAAGATCGGTCTAGGATTAGCGGGATATACAATGAGCAATTCTTC. This translates into CASSQDRSRISGIYNEQFF.

With regard to this clonotype: In this CDR3 the conserved last residue, phenylalanine or tryptophan, is missing, so a read error is likely. The chain has TRBV4-1 and TRBJ2-6; D gene uncertain. Germline V gene sequence: CDR1 MGHRA, CDR2 YSYEKL. CDR3 length: 18 residues. Trimming shortened V by 0 bases and J by 0 bases, and 12 bases separated the two germline ends. The CDR3 DNA reads as TGCGCCAGCAGCCAAGATCAAATATGGCGCTCTGGGGCCAACGTCCTGACTTAC. The encoded protein is CASSQDQIWRSGANVLTY.

In the case of this clonotype: At one of its ends the junction is not consistent with the germline gene, which may arise from a read error. V is TRBV4-3 and J is TRBJ2-7, with a possible D match to TRBD1 (6 bases). CDR3 length: 15 residues. CDR1 is LGHNA, CDR2 YSLEER, per germline. CDR3 sequence reads: CASSQVWTDLRKQYF. CDR3 nucleotide sequence: TGTGCCAGCAGCCAAGTTTGGACAGACCTACGCAAGCAGTACTTC.

The rearrangement joins TRBV11-2 to TRBJ1-2, with unresolved D. This CDR3 region has 14 residues. Germline CDR1 reads SGHAT; CDR2 reads FQNNGV. Trimming cost V 5 bases and J 7 bases, with 17 bases left between them. CDR3 DNA: TGTGCCAGCAGCATAACATTCGTGTTTGGTGGCTACACCTTC. Its translation: CASSITFVFGGYTF. The variable domain in full, completed from reference TRBV11-2 and TRBJ1-2, reads EAGVAQSPRYKIIEKRQSVAFWCNPISGHATLYWYQQILGQGPKLLIQFQNNGVVDDSQLPKDRFSAERLKGVDSTLKIQPAKLEDSAVYLCASSITFVFGGYTFGSGTRLTVV.

As for this clonotype: A much larger clone is a single base away; this may be a read error. The chain couples TRBV2 to TRBJ2-7, with 10 positions matching TRBD1. The CDR3 loop spans 13 amino acids. CDR1 is SNHLY, CDR2 FYNNEI, per germline. In DNA, the CDR3 is TGTGCCAGCAAGGGGACAGGGGAATACGGGCAGTACTTC. Residues: CASKGTGEYGQYF.

In the case of this clonotype: An end of the junction differs from the germline gene, which may be a read error. V and J are TRBV4-1 and TRBJ1-3; no clear D. CDR3 length: 14 amino acids. Germline CDR1 reads MGHRA; CDR2 reads YSYEKL. For the CDR3, the DNA is TGCGCCAACAGCCAAGGGTACAGCGGAAACACCATATATTTT. Translating gives CANSQGYSGNTIYF.

This clonotype was counted only a few times. The chain recombines TRBV11-2 with TRBJ1-1; 7 bases agree with TRBD1. The V gene end was trimmed by 4 bases and the J gene end by 1 base; junction bases not matched to a gene: 9. The CDR3 is 16 amino acids. Germline CDR1 reads SGHAT; CDR2 reads FQNNGV. CDR3 bases: TGTGCCAGCAGCTCCTTAACAGGGGATTGGAACACTGAAGCTTTCTTT. The encoded protein is CASSSLTGDWNTEAFF. The whole variable domain, filled in from reference TRBV11-2 and TRBJ1-1, reads EAGVAQSPRYKIIEKRQSVAFWCNPISGHATLYWYQQILGQGPKLLIQFQNNGVVDDSQLPKDRFSAERLKGVDSTLKIQPAKLEDSAVYLCASSSLTGDWNTEAFFGQGTRLTVV.

The genes are TRBV4-1 and TRBJ2-1, with a tentative D call TRBD2 (6 bases). CDR1 is MGHRA and CDR2 is YSYEKL in the germline V gene. The CDR3 sequence is 13 residues long. V was cut by 10 bases and J by 11 bases, with 21 bases left in between. The CDR3, as DNA: TGCGCCACCAGACCTACGGGGGTCGATAAGCAGTTCTTC. Its translation is CATRPTGVDKQFF.

With respect to this clonotype: A much larger clone is a single base away; this may be a read error. This chain connects TRBV28 to TRBJ2-5; 9 nucleotides line up with TRBD2. CDR3 length: 16 residues. Germline CDR1 reads MDHEN; CDR2 reads SYDVKM. The CDR3 loop reads CASSIWREGWKEAQYF. CDR3 in DNA: TGTGCCAGCAGTATTTGGCGGGAGGGCTGGAAAGAGGCCCAGTACTTC. Supplemented by reference TRBV28 and TRBJ2-5, the full variable domain reads DVKVTQSSRYLVKRTGEKVFLECVQDMDHENMFWYRQDPGLGLRLIYFSYDVKMKEKGDIPEGYSVSREKKERFSLILESASTNQTSMYLCASSIWREGWKEAQYFGPGTRLLVL.

A remark on this clonotype: The junction differs from germline at one of its ends, possibly a read error. The rearrangement links TRBV11-2 to TRBJ2-7; D unresolved. Germline V lookup: CDR1 SGHAT, CDR2 FQNNGV. This CDR3 is 11 amino acids long. Here the CDR3 DNA reads TGCGCCAGTAGTCAAGCCAGTGGGCAGTACTTC. This translates into CASSQASGQYF.